These 31 T cell receptor beta chains share one sample of origin, sequenced in a study of CD8 T cells in ankylosing spondylitis. TCRdb ran MiXCR on the 5' RACE reads and lists one entry per CDR3 protein. Of 250,000 or so distinct CDR3 sequences listed, 15% to 20% are singletons. The sequenced sample was blood, either unsorted or a sorted T cell fraction (not recorded which). Every receptor here comes from a male donor with ankylosing spondylitis or in good health (not recorded which).

This clonotype showed up many times. V usage is TRBV24-1 and J usage is TRBJ2-5; D is perhaps TRBD1 (6 bases). V was trimmed by 3 bases and J by 5 bases, leaving 15 bases between them. The CDR3 loop spans 15 amino acids. Germline V CDR1 and CDR2: KGHDR, SFDVKD. CDR3 protein: CATSDVSGVDETQYF. The DNA for the CDR3 is TGTGCCACCAGTGATGTGTCAGGGGTCGATGAGACCCAGTACTTC.

V and J are TRBV5-6 and TRBJ2-1, with D possibly TRBD2 on 6 matching bases. The CDR3 contains 13 residues. Germline values: CDR1 SGHDT, CDR2 YYEEEE. Trimming took off 7 bases at V and 6 bases at J, with 14 bases between the two ends. The CDR3 here is CASWLGSGNEQFF. CDR3 in DNA: TGTGCCAGCTGGCTGGGTAGCGGCAATGAGCAGTTCTTC.

This clonotype was detected only a few times. The rearrangement links TRBV24-1 to TRBJ2-7; D possibly matches TRBD1 or TRBD2 (6 bases each). This CDR3 spans 16 amino acids. CDR1 is KGHDR and CDR2 is SFDVKD in the germline V gene. Deletions cut 4 bases from V and 1 base from J, with 16 bases between. CDR3 bases: TGTGCCACCAGTGACCCAAACAGGGCGGGATCCTACGAGCAGTACTTC. This encodes CATSDPNRAGSYEQYF.

This chain links TRBV5-6 with TRBJ2-3; D is ambiguous. The V gene lost 1 base and the J gene lost 5 bases, with 8 bases spanning the gap. The CDR3 runs 13 residues. Germline V gene sequence: CDR1 SGHDT, CDR2 YYEEEE. CDR3 protein: CASSLMVVDTQYF. For the CDR3, the DNA is TGTGCCAGCAGCTTGATGGTAGTAGATACGCAGTATTTT. Drawing the rest from reference TRBV5-6 and TRBJ2-3, the complete variable domain is DAGVTQSPTHLIKTRGQQVTLRCSPKSGHDTVSWYQQALGQGPQFIFQYYEEEERQRGNFPDRFSGHQFPNYSSELNVNALLLGDSALYLCASSLMVVDTQYFGPGTRLTVL.

This clonotype showed up just a few times. The V call is TRBV6-1, the J call TRBJ1-1; the D is unclear. V was clipped by 5 bases and J by 3 bases, with 16 bases between them. Germline assignment: CDR1 MNHNS and CDR2 SASEGT. The CDR3 is 15 residues long. The CDR3 nucleotides read TGTGCCAGCAGTCTTACCCCTACTTGGGACACTGAAGCTTTCTTT. Its translation is CASSLTPTWDTEAFF.

As DNA, the CDR3 is TGTGCCAGCAGCTTAATGCCTAGCGGGCCGTACAATGAGCAGTTCTTC. The encoded protein is CASSLMPSGPYNEQFF. The chain joins TRBV7-3 to TRBJ2-1; 8 bases align to TRBD2. This CDR3 region has 16 residues. Germline V gene sequence: CDR1 SGHTA, CDR2 FQGTGA. V lost 1 base to trimming and J lost 4 bases; unmatched junction nucleotides: 6.

This clonotype turned up a few times. This chain connects TRBV5-1 to TRBJ2-7; the match to TRBD1 covers 9 bases. CDR1 and CDR2 from the germline V gene are SGHRS and YFSETQ. Trimming cost V 0 bases and J 3 bases; bases outside gene matches: 16. CDR3 length: 19 residues. CDR3 sequence: CASSLEPNLVGGQGYEQYF. CDR3 DNA sequence: TGCGCCAGCAGCTTGGAGCCCAACTTGGTAGGGGGACAGGGCTACGAGCAGTACTTC.

The chain employs TRBV28 and TRBJ2-4; possibly TRBD1 or TRBD2 for D (5 bases each). CDR1 and CDR2 from the germline V gene are MDHEN and SYDVKM. Trimming stripped 5 bases from V and 0 bases from J, with 14 bases between. This CDR3 is built from 16 residues. CDR3 amino acids: CASSPGTELAKNIQYF. CDR3 in DNA: TGTGCCAGCAGTCCCGGGACCGAGCTAGCCAAAAACATTCAGTACTTC.

The chain recombines TRBV5-1 with TRBJ2-5; no clear D. Germline-derived CDR1 and CDR2 are SGHRS and YFSETQ. V was pared by 4 bases and J by 4 bases, with 17 bases between. The CDR3 contains 15 residues. The CDR3 sequence is CASSTRDGWGETQYF. The CDR3 DNA reads as TGCGCCAGCAGCACCCGTGACGGGTGGGGAGAGACCCAGTACTTC.

This clonotype occurred a few times. The chain couples TRBV9 to TRBJ2-7; D may be TRBD2 (5 bases). CDR1 is SGDLS, CDR2 YYNGEE, per germline. CDR3 size: 14 residues. Trimming removed 0 bases at V and 3 bases at J, with 10 bases between. CDR3 sequence reads: CASSVEAAGYEQYF. CDR3 DNA sequence: TGTGCCAGCAGCGTAGAAGCGGCCGGCTACGAGCAGTACTTC.

This clonotype was detected only a few times. The chain is built from TRBV4-2 and TRBJ2-2; D might be TRBD2 (5 bases). The germline CDR1 and CDR2 sequences are LGHNA and YNFKEQ. The CDR3 length is 15 residues. V was clipped by 4 bases and J by 0 bases, with 9 bases between them. The CDR3 here is CASSPTRTNTGELFF. As DNA, the CDR3 is TGTGCCAGCAGCCCTACTAGGACGAACACCGGGGAGCTGTTTTTT.

The table lists this clonotype with many counts. CDR3 DNA sequence: TGTGCCAGCAGCCGCGGGGAGCTGTTTTTT. Encoded protein: CASSRGELFF. The chain uses TRBV7-9 and TRBJ2-2; no clear D gene. The CDR3 spans 10 residues. The V gene's germline CDR1 is SEHNR and CDR2 FQNEAQ (reference sequence). The ends were cut back, 5 bases at V and 7 bases at J, with 2 bases in the middle.

This clonotype occurred a few times. The rearrangement links TRBV12-3 or TRBV12-4 to TRBJ2-3, with TRBD2 matching 13 bases. V lost 4 bases to trimming and J lost 4 bases; unmatched junction nucleotides: 5. The CDR3 loop spans 16 amino acids. The CDR3 loop is CASSSSTSGRPDTQYF. For the CDR3, the DNA is TGTGCCAGCAGTTCGTCGACTAGCGGGAGGCCAGATACGCAGTATTTT.

The chain links TRBV11-1 to TRBJ1-4, with 10 positions matching TRBD1. V was clipped by 3 bases and J by 0 bases; unmatched bases: 7. The CDR3 loop spans 18 amino acids. Germline loops: CDR1 SGHAT, CDR2 FQDESV (reference sequence). CDR3: CASSLGTTGGTTNEKLFF. In DNA, the CDR3 is TGTGCCAGCAGCTTGGGAACGACAGGGGGCACAACTAATGAAAAACTGTTTTTT.

The chain employs TRBV13 and TRBJ2-1; D unclear. The germline CDR1 and CDR2 sequences are PRHDT and FYEKMQ (reference sequence). Deletions cut 4 bases from V and 6 bases from J, with 16 bases between. CDR3 length equals 15 residues. As DNA, the CDR3 is TGTGCCAGCAGCTCTCGTTACGACCTTATCAATGAGCAGTTCTTC. Translating it yields CASSSRYDLINEQFF.

V usage is TRBV7-2 and J usage is TRBJ2-1; D gene ambiguous. Germline CDR1 and CDR2: SGHTA and FQGNSA. The CDR3 spans 15 residues. The V and J ends lost 7 bases and 0 bases respectively, with 13 bases between them. CDR3 sequence: CASKTGRSSYNEQFF. CDR3 DNA: TGTGCCAGCAAAACGGGTCGTAGCTCCTACAATGAGCAGTTCTTC.

The chain links TRBV19 to TRBJ1-5, with a possible D match to TRBD1 (5 bases). CDR1 is LNHDA and CDR2 is SQIVND in the germline V gene (reference sequence). This CDR3 is 17 amino acids long. Trimming removed 7 bases at V and 4 bases at J, with 23 bases between. CDR3 nucleotide sequence: TGTGCCAGTAACAAGTATTTAAGGGGTCCTACTAATCAGCCCCAGCATTTT. This codes for CASNKYLRGPTNQPQHF. Based on the CDR3 plus reference TRBV19 and TRBJ1-5, the full variable domain is DGGITQSPKYLFRKEGQNVTLSCEQNLNHDAMYWYRQDPGQGLRLIYYSQIVNDFQKGDIAEGYSVSREKKESFPLTVTSAQKNPTAFYLCASNKYLRGPTNQPQHFGDGTRLSIL.

The V and J genes are TRBV2 and TRBJ2-7; 8 bases agree with TRBD1. The CDR3 runs 16 residues. The ends lost 6 bases at V and 1 base at J; junction bases unmatched: 11. CDR1 SNHLY and CDR2 FYNNEI come from the germline V gene. CDR3 loop: CASSTQGASGSYEQYF. In DNA, the CDR3 is TGTGCCAGCAGCACCCAGGGGGCCTCGGGATCCTACGAGCAGTACTTC.

Ten or more counts support this clonotype. This chain joins TRBV12-3 or TRBV12-4 and TRBJ2-4, with 7 bases fitting TRBD1. The V and J ends lost 7 bases and 0 bases, in that order; junction bases with no gene match: 12. The CDR3 is 17 residues long. The DNA for the CDR3 is TGTGCCAGCACCTCTGACAGGGATGGATTAGCCAAAAACATTCAGTACTTC. Translating gives CASTSDRDGLAKNIQYF.

This clonotype was seen many times. V and J are TRBV6-4 and TRBJ1-1; D unclear. Germline lookup yields CDR1 MRHNA and CDR2 SNTAGT. V was clipped by 0 bases and J by 0 bases, with 11 bases between them. The CDR3 length is 16 residues. DNA for the CDR3: TGTGCCAGCAGTGACTCCCCGGACGGCATGAACACTGAAGCTTTCTTT. Translating gives CASSDSPDGMNTEAFF.

The rearrangement links TRBV27 to TRBJ2-7; D is unclear. The CDR3 consists of 15 residues. The germline V and J ends were trimmed by 6 bases and 6 bases, with 21 bases remaining between them. Germline lookup yields CDR1 MNHEY and CDR2 SMNVEV (reference sequence). CDR3 nucleotide sequence: TGTGCCAGCAGCCCTACCACTTTGTCGCGACCCGAGCAGTACTTC. Its translation is CASSPTTLSRPEQYF.

The chain links TRBV28 to TRBJ2-1; D uncertain. The length of the CDR3 is 16 residues. Germline V gene data show CDR1 as MDHEN and CDR2 as SYDVKM. The V end was cut by 3 bases, the J end by 1 base, with 13 bases between. CDR3 residues: CASSLTPSGSYNEQFF. Here the CDR3 DNA reads TGTGCCAGCAGTTTGACGCCTTCAGGATCCTACAATGAGCAGTTCTTC.

V is TRBV12-3 or TRBV12-4 and J is TRBJ2-5, with TRBD2 as a possible D gene (6 bases). Trimming pared 2 bases from V and 5 bases from J, leaving 12 bases between. The CDR3 spans 14 residues. In nucleotides, the CDR3 is TGTGCCAGCAGTTTACCACTAGCAGGGGAGACCCAGTACTTC. This translates into CASSLPLAGETQYF.

This chain connects TRBV6-1 to TRBJ2-7; D is perhaps TRBD2 (5 bases). This CDR3 is 16 amino acids long. Germline CDR1 MNHNS, CDR2 SASEGT. V was shortened by 5 bases and J by 0 bases, with 17 bases between the two germline ends. The CDR3 bases are TGTGCCAGCAGTCAAGTTTTAGCGAGCAGCTCCTACGAGCAGTACTTC. Its translation: CASSQVLASSSYEQYF.

This clonotype was recorded a few times. The chain uses TRBV20-1 and TRBJ1-2; the D is unclear. Trimming shortened V by 0 bases and J by 7 bases, and 15 bases separated the two germline ends. The CDR3 totals 14 residues. Germline CDR1 DFQATT, CDR2 SNEGSKA (reference sequence). The CDR3 DNA is TGCAGTGCTAGAGATCGTGAGGCAGGACTTGGCTACACCTTC. Its protein is CSARDREAGLGYTF.

This clonotype has at least ten counts. The chain recombines TRBV12-3 or TRBV12-4 with TRBJ2-4; no clear D gene. The CDR3 runs to 13 residues. Trimming pared 9 bases from V and 3 bases from J, leaving 12 bases between. CDR3 sequence: CASVGWGKNIQYF. CDR3 bases: TGTGCCAGTGTCGGGTGGGGCAAAAACATTCAGTACTTC.

This chain links TRBV5-1 with TRBJ1-6, with D uncertain. Germline CDR1 SGHRS, CDR2 YFSETQ. The CDR3 contains 15 residues. V lost 1 base and J lost 2, with 7 bases in between. The CDR3 coding sequence is TGCGCCAGCAGCTTGAAAGGGCCCTATAATTCACCCCTCCACTTT. Its protein product is CASSLKGPYNSPLHF.

In its sample, this clonotype was seen a few times. The chain recombines TRBV5-5 with TRBJ2-2; 12 bases are shared with TRBD2. Per germline, CDR1 SGHKS and CDR2 YYEKEE (reference sequence). V lost 3 bases, J lost 4 bases, and 4 bases stayed unmatched. The CDR3 covers 16 residues. CDR3 DNA: TGTGCCAGCAGCTCCCGACTAGCGGGAGTCACCGGGGAGCTGTTTTTT. Translation gives CASSSRLAGVTGELFF.

This clonotype appeared many times. This chain uses TRBV20-1 with TRBJ2-7; tentatively, D is TRBD2 (5 bases). V was shortened by 0 bases and J by 3 bases, with 18 bases between the two germline ends. CDR1 DFQATT and CDR2 SNEGSKA come from the germline V gene (reference sequence). This CDR3 region has 16 residues. The CDR3 sequence: CSARDWRSAGVYEQYF. The CDR3 DNA sequence: TGCAGTGCTAGAGATTGGAGGTCGGCCGGGGTCTACGAGCAGTACTTC.

The chain couples TRBV19 to TRBJ2-7; TRBD2 matches at 9 bases. The CDR3 length is 16 residues. Unmatched junction bases numbered 12, after V lost 5 bases and J lost 4 bases. Looked up from germline, CDR1 is LNHDA and CDR2 is SQIVND (reference sequence). CDR3 in DNA: TGTGCCAGTAGTTCAGAGACTAGCGGAGTTATTTACGAGCAGTACTTC. It specifies CASSSETSGVIYEQYF.

This clonotype appeared a few times. The V and J genes are TRBV20-1 and TRBJ2-7, with D possibly being TRBD1 (8 bases). CDR1 DFQATT and CDR2 SNEGSKA come from the germline V gene (reference sequence). CDR3 length equals 15 residues. Trimming shortened V by 0 bases and J by 3 bases, and 15 bases separated the two germline ends. CDR3 loop: CSARDVQGDYYEQYF. CDR3 in DNA: TGCAGTGCTAGAGATGTACAGGGGGACTACTACGAGCAGTACTTC.